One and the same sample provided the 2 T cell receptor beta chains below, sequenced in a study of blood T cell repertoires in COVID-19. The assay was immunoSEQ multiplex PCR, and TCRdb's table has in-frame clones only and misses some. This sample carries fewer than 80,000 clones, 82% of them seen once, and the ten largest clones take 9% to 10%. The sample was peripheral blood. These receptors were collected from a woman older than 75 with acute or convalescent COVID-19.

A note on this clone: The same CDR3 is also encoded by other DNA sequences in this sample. CDR3 sequence: CASSLNGETQYF. The CDR3 nucleotides are TGTGCCAGCAGCTTAAACGGAGAGACCCAGTACTTC. The J gene is TRBJ2-5, the V gene TRBV7-9, with D unclear. Germline V gives CDR1 SEHNR, CDR2 FQNEAQ (reference sequence). Trimming pared 2 bases from V and 4 bases from J, leaving 5 bases between. The CDR3 has 12 amino acids.

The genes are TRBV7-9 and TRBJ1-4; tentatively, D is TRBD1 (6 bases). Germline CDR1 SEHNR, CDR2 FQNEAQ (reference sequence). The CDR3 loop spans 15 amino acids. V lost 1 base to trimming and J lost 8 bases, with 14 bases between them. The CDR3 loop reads CASSLETGQGEKLFF. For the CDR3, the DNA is TGTGCCAGCAGCTTAGAAACAGGGCAAGGCGAAAAACTGTTTTTT.